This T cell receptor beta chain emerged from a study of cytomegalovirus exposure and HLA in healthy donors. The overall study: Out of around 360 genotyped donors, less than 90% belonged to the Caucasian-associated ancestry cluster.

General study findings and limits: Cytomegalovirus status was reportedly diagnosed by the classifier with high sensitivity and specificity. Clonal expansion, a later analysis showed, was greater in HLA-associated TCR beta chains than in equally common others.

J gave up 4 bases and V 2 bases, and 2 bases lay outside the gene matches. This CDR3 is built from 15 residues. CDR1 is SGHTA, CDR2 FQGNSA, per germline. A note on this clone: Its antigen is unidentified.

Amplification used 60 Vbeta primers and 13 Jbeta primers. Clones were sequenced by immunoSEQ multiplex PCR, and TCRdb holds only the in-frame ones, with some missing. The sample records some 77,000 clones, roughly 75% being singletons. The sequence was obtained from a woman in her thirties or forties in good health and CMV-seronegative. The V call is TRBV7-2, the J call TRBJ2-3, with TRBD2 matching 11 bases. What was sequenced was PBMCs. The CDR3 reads CASSLTSGGSDTQYF. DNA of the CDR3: TGTGCCAGCAGCTTAACTAGCGGGGGATCAGATACGCAGTATTTT.